This T cell receptor beta chain was captured by sequencing in a study of T cell changes during pregnancy in multiple sclerosis. Measured with immunoSEQ multiplex PCR; TCRdb has only the in-frame clones, and not every one. The sample has approximately 52,000 clones, 85% to 95% seen once; the top ten hold roughly 0.91%. CDR1 and CDR2 from the germline V gene are SGHTA and FQGNSA. The V segment lost 3 bases and the J segment 5 bases; nucleotides outside the gene matches: 9. The CDR3 has 16 residues. This clonotype originated in a female donor in good health, enrolled as a control in a pregnancy study. Sequencing was performed on CD4+ T cells from peripheral blood mononuclear cells, taken in the second trimester of pregnancy. V gene TRBV7-2 combines with J gene TRBJ2-1; 8 bases are a match to TRBD2. In DNA, the CDR3 is TGTGCCAGCAGCTTGGGGAGCGGGAGTAGAGACAATGAGCAGTTCTTC. Its translation: CASSLGSGSRDNEQFF.